The clone carrying this T cell receptor beta chain was observed a handful of times. The antigen is undetermined. MiXCR, run by TCRdb on the reads, gives a single entry per CDR3 protein. The sample carries about 920,000 distinct CDR3 sequences, approximately 32% recorded once. These data are taken from a study of T cell repertoires in cytomegalovirus infection. Study-level background: Matching HLA type and CMV infection were both indicated by public TCR beta signatures.

General study results and limits: Predominance within the ex vivo response was attributable to HLA-C-restricted CMV-specific TCR beta clonotypes. The cumulative frequency of public TCR beta families identified carriers of CMV plus the relevant HLA.

The CDR3 is 14 amino acids. The germline gives CDR1 LNHNV, CDR2 YYDKDF (reference sequence). Trimming at V came to 5 bases and at J to 5 bases, leaving 6 bases not matched to a gene. This sequence joins TRBV15 and TRBJ2-5; 9 nucleotides agree with TRBD1. The sequences come from cultured CD8+ T cells from PBMCs, collected from culture after CMV antigen stimulation. The receptor comes from a human donor in good health (CMV status not recorded). Some clones in this sample may be carry-over from other donors' samples. CDR3 residues: CATSDTGGSETQYF. The CDR3 coding sequence is TGTGCCACCAGCGATACAGGGGGCTCGGAGACCCAGTACTTC.